The source of this TCR beta chain is a study of control samples from healthy donors and cancer patients. Losses at the gene ends were 3 bases for V and 4 bases for J; bases not matched to a gene: 7. This CDR3 is built from 15 residues. Germline-derived CDR1 and CDR2 are SGHRS and YFSETQ. The protocol was immunoSEQ multiplex PCR, while the TCRdb copy is restricted to in-frame clones and leaves out a portion. The table includes about 92,000 clones, roughly 82% detected once. Sequencing was performed on blood. V is TRBV5-1 and J is TRBJ2-3; 8 bases align to TRBD2. The TCR originated in a woman in her fifties or sixties in good health. CDR3: CASSSRAGAPDTQYF. CDR3 nucleotide sequence: TGCGCCAGCAGCTCGCGAGCGGGGGCCCCAGATACGCAGTATTTT. Filled out from reference TRBV5-1 and TRBJ2-3, the complete variable domain reads KAGVTQTPRYLIKTRGQQVTLSCSPISGHRSVSWYQQTPGQGLQFLFEYFSETQRNKGNFPGRFSGRQFSNSRSEMNVSTLELGDSALYLCASSSRAGAPDTQYFGPGTRLTVL.